The entry that follows covers one T cell receptor (beta chain) sequence. As yet, its antigen is unknown. The data belong to a study of blood T cells in healthy people across ages. A second about 6 to 11 cycle PCR used barcoded and J-beta primers. Each CDR3 protein gets one entry after TCRdb re-called the 5' RACE reads with MiXCR. The top ten clones hold 7% to 9.5% of a sample with some 1.4 million distinct CDR3 sequences, roughly 45% of them seen once. The CDR3 is 18 residues long. The V gene end was trimmed by 6 bases and the J gene end by 0 bases; junction bases not matched to a gene: 13. Germline V lookup: CDR1 MNHNS, CDR2 SASEGT. Broader study findings: Versus aged donors, long-lived donors had higher diversity and more naive CD4+ cells. Unsorted PBMCs ruled out conclusive naive versus antigen-experienced comparison. Estimates of total diversity, which came from one million sequenced T cells, were considered to be underestimates.

The TCR comes from a woman aged 18 to 35 in good health. The gene calls are TRBV6-1 and TRBJ2-4; 8 bases match TRBD2. Specimen: blood. As DNA, the CDR3 is TGTGCCAGCAGACCAGACGCGGGGGGAATACTAGCCAAAAACATTCAGTACTTC. Protein product: CASRPDAGGILAKNIQYF.